This T cell receptor beta chain was observed in a study of memory CD8 T cells in hepatitis C reinfection. Study information: After reinfection, a couple of primary-infection resolvers became chronically infected.

Looked up from germline, CDR1 is MGHRA and CDR2 is YSYEKL. This CDR3 is 14 amino acids long. V shed 0 bases and J shed 5 bases, with 8 bases lying between them. As for time point: peak reinfection, 3 to 8 weeks after reinfection detection. TCR sequencing was done directly ex vivo on sorted cells, without expansion in vitro. Generated by immunoSEQ multiplex PCR, the TCRdb table keeps only in-frame clones and is missing some. The data contain 2,500 or so clones, 85% to 90% of them singletons. The genes are TRBV4-1 and TRBJ1-5; D ambiguous. This TCR was recovered from a man in his fifties or sixties with hepatitis C virus infection. Source material: naive CD8+ T cells sorted from blood. CDR3 protein: CASSQDFLDQPQHF. CDR3 coding DNA: TGCGCCAGCAGCCAAGATTTTCTCGATCAGCCCCAGCATTTT.